Following are 29 T cell receptor beta chains from one sample sequenced in a study of blood T cell repertoires in COVID-19. Measured with immunoSEQ multiplex PCR; TCRdb has only the in-frame clones, and not every one. The data show 250,000 to 300,000 clones, around nine tenths seen once. Sequenced: peripheral blood. These receptors originate from a woman aged 30 to 39 with COVID-19, enrolled during active disease.

The chain couples TRBV20-1 to TRBJ1-2; D is uncertain. Trimming removed 1 base at V and 8 bases at J, with 8 bases between. Germline V gene sequence: CDR1 DFQATT, CDR2 SNEGSKA (reference sequence). The CDR3 consists of 11 residues. The CDR3 loop is CSARGREGYTF. DNA for the CDR3: TGCAGTGCTAGAGGGCGGGAAGGCTACACCTTC.

The genes are TRBV5-6 and TRBJ2-7; the match to TRBD2 covers 8 bases. The CDR3 consists of 16 residues. With 2 bases clipped from V and 6 bases from J, the junction kept 13 bases outside the gene matches. Per the germline V gene, CDR1 is SGHDT and CDR2 is YYEEEE. The CDR3 DNA is TGTGCCAGCAGCTTTCGGACTAGCTCCCCGGGGGCCGAGCAGTACTTC. Translating gives CASSFRTSSPGAEQYF. Looking up the rest from reference TRBV5-6 and TRBJ2-7 gives the full variable domain: DAGVTQSPTHLIKTRGQQVTLRCSPKSGHDTVSWYQQALGQGPQFIFQYYEEEERQRGNFPDRFSGHQFPNYSSELNVNALLLGDSALYLCASSFRTSSPGAEQYFGPGTRLTVT.

This chain connects TRBV21-1 to TRBJ2-7; TRBD2 is the table's D call and was not checked against the DNA. TRBV21-1 is flagged as a pseudogene. CDR3 length: 15 residues. CDR3 in amino acids: CASSKGLAGEGEQYF. In DNA, the CDR3 is TGTGCCAGCAGCAAGGGACTAGCGGGAGAAGGCGAGCAGTACTTC.

The chain joins TRBV5-1 to TRBJ1-6; D is unresolved. The CDR3 sequence is 14 residues long. Germline loops: CDR1 SGHRS, CDR2 YFSETQ. V was shortened by 0 bases and J by 7 bases, with 8 bases between the two germline ends. CDR3 sequence: CASSLVVSNSPLHF. CDR3 sequence (DNA): TGCGCCAGCAGCTTGGTAGTTTCGAATTCACCCCTCCACTTT.

This clone was seen a single time. This chain links TRBV28 with TRBJ1-3; no clear D gene. V shed 5 bases and J shed 7 bases, with 18 bases lying between them. The germline V gene encodes CDR1 MDHEN and CDR2 SYDVKM. CDR3 length: 15 amino acids. This CDR3 reads CASSNRAGYGNTIYF. In DNA, the CDR3 is TGTGCCAGCAGTAACCGTGCGGGGTACGGGAACACCATATATTTT.

The V gene is TRBV7-9, the J gene TRBJ2-6; TRBD1 is a possible D gene (6 bases). V was shortened by 5 bases and J by 4 bases, with 15 bases between the two germline ends. Germline V lookup: CDR1 SEHNR, CDR2 FQNEAQ (reference sequence). The CDR3 loop spans 16 amino acids. This chain's CDR3 is CASSARTVSGANVLTF. DNA for the CDR3: TGTGCCAGCAGCGCAAGGACAGTTTCAGGGGCCAACGTCCTGACTTTC.

Notes on this clone: One junction end disagrees with the germline gene, perhaps due to a read error. The chain combines TRBV6-2 or TRBV6-3 with TRBJ2-2; the match to TRBD2 covers 7 bases. This CDR3 contains 16 residues. Germline CDR1 is MNHEY and CDR2 is SVGEGT. This CDR3 is CASSRRMGGNAGELFF. The CDR3, as DNA: TGTGCCAGCAGCCGCCGGATGGGGGGGAACGCCGGGGAGCTGTTTTTT.

This rearrangement joins TRBV13 to TRBJ2-7, with 9 nucleotides matching TRBD1. Germline CDR1 is PRHDT and CDR2 is FYEKMQ (reference sequence). This CDR3 spans 17 amino acids. V lost 5 bases, J lost 2 bases, and 13 bases stayed unmatched. This CDR3 reads CASSPPPGQGRTYEQYF. CDR3 DNA sequence: TGTGCCAGCAGCCCCCCCCCAGGACAGGGGCGCACCTACGAGCAGTACTTC.

J is TRBJ1-2 and V is TRBV5-1; D is perhaps TRBD1 (6 bases). Trimming shortened V by 3 bases and J by 0 bases, and 12 bases separated the two germline ends. The CDR3 consists of 15 residues. Germline CDR1 SGHRS, CDR2 YFSETQ. CDR3 nucleotide sequence: TGCGCCAGCAGCTCCAAGACAGGCGCTAACTATGGCTACACCTTC. Its translation: CASSSKTGANYGYTF.

This chain joins TRBV6-1 and TRBJ2-2, with 10 bases matching TRBD1. Germline V gives CDR1 MNHNS, CDR2 SASEGT. The CDR3 has 16 amino acids. Unmatched junction bases numbered 8, after V lost 4 bases and J lost 6 bases. CDR3 in amino acids: CASSVDRGRIPGELFF. CDR3 nucleotides: TGTGCCAGCAGTGTTGACAGGGGGCGGATACCCGGGGAGCTGTTTTTT.

The count of this clone is one. The DNA for the CDR3 is TGCGCCAGCAGCCAGGTGGGACAAGTATTGGCTTTCTTT. It codes for CASSQVGQVLAFF. The V call is TRBV4-1, the J call TRBJ1-1; TRBD1 might be the D (6 bases). The CDR3 runs 13 residues. CDR1 MGHRA and CDR2 YSYEKL come from the germline V gene. The ends were cut back, 3 bases at V and 11 bases at J, with 16 bases in the middle.

The chain carries TRBV15 and TRBJ2-5; 8 nucleotides match TRBD1. This CDR3 contains 15 residues. CDR1 is LNHNV, CDR2 YYDKDF, per germline (reference sequence). Trimming took 3 bases from V and 5 from J; bases not matched to a gene: 8. CDR3 in amino acids: CATSSGQGMGETQYF. The CDR3 DNA is TGTGCCACCAGCAGCGGACAGGGCATGGGGGAGACCCAGTACTTC.

The chain joins TRBV6-5 to TRBJ1-3; no firm D call. The CDR3 consists of 12 residues. From germline, CDR1 is MNHEY and CDR2 SVGAGI. V lost 7 bases and J lost 4, with 8 bases in between. In DNA, the CDR3 is TGTGCCAGCATTAGCGTCGGAAACACCATATATTTT. It encodes CASISVGNTIYF.

This clone was seen more than once but under ten times. The V gene is TRBV2, the J gene TRBJ1-2; 7 nucleotides match TRBD1. Germline values: CDR1 SNHLY, CDR2 FYNNEI. The J segment lost 4 bases and the V segment lost 10 bases, leaving 6 bases of the junction unmatched. There are 12 residues in the CDR3. The CDR3 here is CATRDSVYGYTF. CDR3 DNA: TGTGCCACCCGGGACAGTGTCTATGGCTACACCTTC.

The chain has TRBV21-1 and TRBJ2-4; no DNA check was done on the table's D call, TRBD2. TRBV21-1 is termed a pseudogene. The CDR3 covers 18 residues. The CDR3 sequence is CASSKGEGSGEDKNIQYF. The CDR3 nucleotides are TGTGCCAGCAGCAAAGGGGAGGGGAGCGGGGAGGACAAAAACATTCAGTACTTC.

The V gene is TRBV24-1, the J gene TRBJ2-2; 8 bases match TRBD2. The CDR3 has 21 residues. Germline V gene sequence: CDR1 KGHDR, CDR2 SFDVKD. V lost 0 bases and J lost 4; bases outside the gene matches: 18. CDR3 residues: CATSDLPGGARAGVGTGELFF. CDR3 nucleotide sequence: TGTGCCACCAGTGATTTGCCCGGGGGAGCAAGAGCGGGAGTTGGCACCGGGGAGCTGTTTTTT.

This clone came up once. J is TRBJ1-5 and V is TRBV18, with TRBD1 as a possible D gene (6 bases). The CDR3 extends over 14 amino acids. The V end was cut by 3 bases, the J end by 7 bases, with 13 bases between. The germline CDR1 and CDR2 sequences are KGHSH and LQKENI. CDR3 protein: CASSPATGHQPQHF. The CDR3 DNA follows: TGTGCCAGCTCACCCGCGACAGGTCACCAGCCCCAGCATTTT.

Only one count was recorded for this clone. The chain recombines TRBV19 with TRBJ2-2; TRBD2 might be the D (6 bases). The CDR3 is 14 amino acids. The germline gives CDR1 LNHDA, CDR2 SQIVND (reference sequence). Trimming pared 4 bases from V and 5 bases from J, leaving 11 bases between. CDR3 nucleotide sequence: TGTGCCAGTAGTACGCTAGCGACGACCGGGGAGCTGTTTTTT. It translates to CASSTLATTGELFF.

To note about this clone: Within the sample, other DNA sequences also encode this same CDR3. V gene TRBV5-1 combines with J gene TRBJ1-1; no reliable D call. V gave up 4 bases and J gave up 0 bases, with 10 bases separating them. The CDR3 covers 14 residues. Germline V gene data show CDR1 as SGHRS and CDR2 as YFSETQ. As DNA, the CDR3 is TGCGCCAGCAGCCTCCGAGGGATGAACACTGAAGCTTTCTTT. Amino acid sequence: CASSLRGMNTEAFF.

The V call is TRBV4-3, the J call TRBJ1-2; 7 nucleotides agree with TRBD1. Looked up from germline, CDR1 is LGHNA and CDR2 is YSLEER. The CDR3 is 13 residues long. The J segment lost 5 bases and the V segment lost 4 bases, leaving 4 bases of the junction unmatched. The CDR3 reads CASSPTGKYGYTF. The CDR3 DNA sequence: TGCGCCAGCAGCCCGACAGGGAAATATGGCTACACCTTC.

This chain uses TRBV4-1 with TRBJ2-7, with D hard to call. The length of the CDR3 is 16 residues. Germline CDR1 and CDR2: MGHRA and YSYEKL. Between the trimmed V and J ends, which lost 2 bases and 0 bases, there was a span of 14 bases. CDR3 in amino acids: CASSQFQAESSYEQYF. As DNA, the CDR3 is TGCGCCAGCAGCCAATTTCAAGCTGAGAGCTCCTACGAGCAGTACTTC.

The rearrangement uses TRBV2 and TRBJ2-7; 12 bases fit TRBD2. The CDR3 has 17 residues. Germline V CDR1 and CDR2: SNHLY, FYNNEI. The DNA for the CDR3 is TGTGCGACCGCTGAGGGACTAGCGGGCCGCTCAACCTACGAGCAGTACTTC. Translated, it gives CATAEGLAGRSTYEQYF.

The chain uses TRBV11-2 and TRBJ1-4, with D uncertain. Between the trimmed V and J ends, which lost 0 bases and 4 bases, there was a span of 9 bases. CDR1 and CDR2 from the germline V gene are SGHAT and FQNNGV. This CDR3 is built from 15 residues. CDR3 in amino acids: CASSLEAGFNEKLFF. CDR3 sequence (DNA): TGTGCCAGCAGCTTAGAAGCGGGGTTTAATGAAAAACTGTTTTTT.

The chain recombines TRBV15 with TRBJ2-7; D gene ambiguous. Germline CDR1 LNHNV, CDR2 YYDKDF (reference sequence). The CDR3 totals 12 residues. The ends were cut back, 4 bases at V and 6 bases at J, with 10 bases in the middle. CDR3 sequence (DNA): TGTGCCACCAGCATCTCCGGTTTCGAGCAGTACTTC. Its protein is CATSISGFEQYF.

This chain joins TRBV5-1 and TRBJ1-6, with D uncertain. The CDR3 is 14 amino acids. Germline V lookup: CDR1 SGHRS, CDR2 YFSETQ. V was pared by 3 bases and J by 7 bases, with 11 bases between. CDR3 region: CASSSRQQNSPLHF. In nucleotides, the CDR3 is TGCGCCAGCAGCTCCCGCCAACAGAATTCACCCCTCCACTTT.

This chain uses TRBV9 with TRBJ2-1; weak D call: TRBD2 (6 bases). V was trimmed by 3 bases and J by 2 bases, leaving 12 bases between them. Looked up from germline, CDR1 is SGDLS and CDR2 is YYNGEE. The CDR3 totals 15 residues. CDR3 in DNA: TGTGCCAGCAGCGGCGGGACTCCCACCTACAATGAGCAGTTCTTC. Amino acids: CASSGGTPTYNEQFF. Combining the CDR3 with reference TRBV9 and TRBJ2-1 gives the whole variable domain DSGVTQTPKHLITATGQRVTLRCSPRSGDLSVYWYQQSLDQGLQFLIQYYNGEERAKGNILERFSAQQFPDLHSELNLSSLELGDSALYFCASSGGTPTYNEQFFGPGTRLTVL.

This clone was counted a single time. The V call is TRBV3-1 (or the pseudogene TRBV3-2), the J call TRBJ2-7; TRBD1 matches at 7 bases. Per germline, CDR1 LGHDT and CDR2 YNNKEL (reference sequence). V shed 3 bases, J shed 0 bases, and the junction held 14 bases outside the gene matches. This CDR3 spans 18 amino acids. CDR3 region: CASSHGPPTGASSYEQYF. The DNA of the CDR3 is TGTGCCAGCAGCCACGGCCCCCCCACAGGGGCGAGCTCCTACGAGCAGTACTTC.

This sequence joins TRBV2 and TRBJ1-6; D ambiguous. V was clipped by 8 bases and J by 9 bases, with 17 bases between them. This CDR3 is 14 amino acids long. Looked up from germline, CDR1 is SNHLY and CDR2 is FYNNEI. CDR3 residues: CASSPQREVSPLHF. The DNA for the CDR3 is TGTGCCAGCTCTCCACAACGGGAGGTTTCACCCCTCCACTTT. The variable domain in full, with the rest retrieved from reference TRBV2 and TRBJ1-6, is EPEVTQTPSHQVTQMGQEVILRCVPISNHLYFYWYRQILGQKVEFLVSFYNNEISEKSEIFDDQFSVERPDGSNFTLKIRSTKLEDSAMYFCASSPQREVSPLHFGNGTRLTVT.

In DNA, the CDR3 is TGTGCCAGCAGCCCCACGGGACTAGTCTACGAGCAGTACTTC. It encodes CASSPTGLVYEQYF. The rearrangement links TRBV9 to TRBJ2-7; 8 bases fit TRBD2. Per germline, CDR1 SGDLS and CDR2 YYNGEE. Trimming took 4 bases from V and 3 from J; bases not matched to a gene: 6. The CDR3 consists of 14 residues.